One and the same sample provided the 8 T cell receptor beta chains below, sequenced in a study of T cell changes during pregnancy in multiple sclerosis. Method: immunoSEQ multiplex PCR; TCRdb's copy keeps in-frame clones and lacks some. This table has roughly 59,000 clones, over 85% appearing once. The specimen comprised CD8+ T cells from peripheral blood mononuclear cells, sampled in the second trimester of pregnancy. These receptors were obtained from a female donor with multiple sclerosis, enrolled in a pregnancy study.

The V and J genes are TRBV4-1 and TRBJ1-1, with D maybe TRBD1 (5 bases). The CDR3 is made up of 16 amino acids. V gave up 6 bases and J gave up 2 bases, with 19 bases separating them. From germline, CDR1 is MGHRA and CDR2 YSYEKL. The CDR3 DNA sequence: TGCGCCAGCAGGTATTTCTTAACGGGGGAAAACACTGAAGCTTTCTTT. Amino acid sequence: CASRYFLTGENTEAFF.

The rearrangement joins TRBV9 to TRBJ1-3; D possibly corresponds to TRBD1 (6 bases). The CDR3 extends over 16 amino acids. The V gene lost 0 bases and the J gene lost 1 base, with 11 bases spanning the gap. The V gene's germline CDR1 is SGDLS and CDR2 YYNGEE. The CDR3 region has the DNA TGTGCCAGCAGCGTAGAGGGGGGGGGTTCTGGAAACACCATATATTTT. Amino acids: CASSVEGGGSGNTIYF.

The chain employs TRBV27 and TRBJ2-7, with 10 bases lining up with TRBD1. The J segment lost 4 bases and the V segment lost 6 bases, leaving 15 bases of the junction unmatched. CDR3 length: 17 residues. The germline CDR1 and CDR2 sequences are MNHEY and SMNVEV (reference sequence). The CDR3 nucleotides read TGTGCCAGCAGGGGGACAGGGGTGAATAGCGGCTATTACGAGCAGTACTTC. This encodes CASRGTGVNSGYYEQYF.

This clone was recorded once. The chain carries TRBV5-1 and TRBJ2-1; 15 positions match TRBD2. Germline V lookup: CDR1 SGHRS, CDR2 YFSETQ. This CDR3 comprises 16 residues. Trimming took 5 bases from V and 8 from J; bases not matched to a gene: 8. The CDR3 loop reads CASSKGLAGGGDEQFF. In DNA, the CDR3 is TGCGCCAGCAGTAAGGGACTAGCGGGAGGAGGAGATGAGCAGTTCTTC.

The CDR3 loop is CASSQSRSTFYEQYF. The CDR3 nucleotides read TGCGCCAGCAGCCAAAGCCGGTCGACTTTCTACGAGCAGTACTTC. The chain joins TRBV4-3 to TRBJ2-7; D is ambiguous. Germline CDR1 reads LGHNA; CDR2 reads YSLEER. The germline V and J ends were trimmed by 2 bases and 3 bases, with 14 bases remaining between them. The CDR3 has 15 amino acids.

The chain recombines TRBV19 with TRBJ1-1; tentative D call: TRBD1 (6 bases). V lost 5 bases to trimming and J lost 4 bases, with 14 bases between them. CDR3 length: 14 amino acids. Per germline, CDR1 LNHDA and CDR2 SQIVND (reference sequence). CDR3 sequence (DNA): TGTGCCAGTAGTCCCTCCCCCAGGGGCACTGAAGCTTTCTTT. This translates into CASSPSPRGTEAFF.

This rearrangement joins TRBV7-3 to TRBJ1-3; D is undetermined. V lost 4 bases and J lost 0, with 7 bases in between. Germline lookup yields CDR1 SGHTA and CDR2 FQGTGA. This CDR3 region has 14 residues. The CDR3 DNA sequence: TGTGCCAGCAGCTCGAAGAGCTCTGGAAACACCATATATTTT. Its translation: CASSSKSSGNTIYF.

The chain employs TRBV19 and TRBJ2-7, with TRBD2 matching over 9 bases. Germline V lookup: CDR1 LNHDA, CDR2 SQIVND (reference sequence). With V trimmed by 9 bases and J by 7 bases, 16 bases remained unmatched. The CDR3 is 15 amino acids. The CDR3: CASALRAGGFDEQYF. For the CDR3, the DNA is TGTGCCAGCGCCCTCAGAGCGGGGGGTTTCGATGAGCAGTACTTC.